This entry concerns a single T cell receptor (beta chain). PCR was performed using 60 Vbeta and 13 Jbeta primers. The protocol was immunoSEQ multiplex PCR, while the TCRdb copy is restricted to in-frame clones and leaves out a portion. The table lists 45,000 to 65,000 clones. This specimen belongs to a study of cytomegalovirus exposure and HLA in healthy donors. The J segment lost 5 bases and the V segment lost 4 bases, leaving 2 bases of the junction unmatched. Germline values: CDR1 MGHRA, CDR2 YSYEKL. This CDR3 has 12 residues. This TCR was recovered from a man between 18 and 29 years old in good health and CMV-seropositive. J is TRBJ2-7 and V is TRBV4-1, with 7 bases lining up with TRBD2. Input material: PBMCs. The CDR3 loop reads CASSLSGNEQYF. CDR3 DNA sequence: TGCGCCAGCAGCCTAAGCGGGAACGAGCAGTACTTC.